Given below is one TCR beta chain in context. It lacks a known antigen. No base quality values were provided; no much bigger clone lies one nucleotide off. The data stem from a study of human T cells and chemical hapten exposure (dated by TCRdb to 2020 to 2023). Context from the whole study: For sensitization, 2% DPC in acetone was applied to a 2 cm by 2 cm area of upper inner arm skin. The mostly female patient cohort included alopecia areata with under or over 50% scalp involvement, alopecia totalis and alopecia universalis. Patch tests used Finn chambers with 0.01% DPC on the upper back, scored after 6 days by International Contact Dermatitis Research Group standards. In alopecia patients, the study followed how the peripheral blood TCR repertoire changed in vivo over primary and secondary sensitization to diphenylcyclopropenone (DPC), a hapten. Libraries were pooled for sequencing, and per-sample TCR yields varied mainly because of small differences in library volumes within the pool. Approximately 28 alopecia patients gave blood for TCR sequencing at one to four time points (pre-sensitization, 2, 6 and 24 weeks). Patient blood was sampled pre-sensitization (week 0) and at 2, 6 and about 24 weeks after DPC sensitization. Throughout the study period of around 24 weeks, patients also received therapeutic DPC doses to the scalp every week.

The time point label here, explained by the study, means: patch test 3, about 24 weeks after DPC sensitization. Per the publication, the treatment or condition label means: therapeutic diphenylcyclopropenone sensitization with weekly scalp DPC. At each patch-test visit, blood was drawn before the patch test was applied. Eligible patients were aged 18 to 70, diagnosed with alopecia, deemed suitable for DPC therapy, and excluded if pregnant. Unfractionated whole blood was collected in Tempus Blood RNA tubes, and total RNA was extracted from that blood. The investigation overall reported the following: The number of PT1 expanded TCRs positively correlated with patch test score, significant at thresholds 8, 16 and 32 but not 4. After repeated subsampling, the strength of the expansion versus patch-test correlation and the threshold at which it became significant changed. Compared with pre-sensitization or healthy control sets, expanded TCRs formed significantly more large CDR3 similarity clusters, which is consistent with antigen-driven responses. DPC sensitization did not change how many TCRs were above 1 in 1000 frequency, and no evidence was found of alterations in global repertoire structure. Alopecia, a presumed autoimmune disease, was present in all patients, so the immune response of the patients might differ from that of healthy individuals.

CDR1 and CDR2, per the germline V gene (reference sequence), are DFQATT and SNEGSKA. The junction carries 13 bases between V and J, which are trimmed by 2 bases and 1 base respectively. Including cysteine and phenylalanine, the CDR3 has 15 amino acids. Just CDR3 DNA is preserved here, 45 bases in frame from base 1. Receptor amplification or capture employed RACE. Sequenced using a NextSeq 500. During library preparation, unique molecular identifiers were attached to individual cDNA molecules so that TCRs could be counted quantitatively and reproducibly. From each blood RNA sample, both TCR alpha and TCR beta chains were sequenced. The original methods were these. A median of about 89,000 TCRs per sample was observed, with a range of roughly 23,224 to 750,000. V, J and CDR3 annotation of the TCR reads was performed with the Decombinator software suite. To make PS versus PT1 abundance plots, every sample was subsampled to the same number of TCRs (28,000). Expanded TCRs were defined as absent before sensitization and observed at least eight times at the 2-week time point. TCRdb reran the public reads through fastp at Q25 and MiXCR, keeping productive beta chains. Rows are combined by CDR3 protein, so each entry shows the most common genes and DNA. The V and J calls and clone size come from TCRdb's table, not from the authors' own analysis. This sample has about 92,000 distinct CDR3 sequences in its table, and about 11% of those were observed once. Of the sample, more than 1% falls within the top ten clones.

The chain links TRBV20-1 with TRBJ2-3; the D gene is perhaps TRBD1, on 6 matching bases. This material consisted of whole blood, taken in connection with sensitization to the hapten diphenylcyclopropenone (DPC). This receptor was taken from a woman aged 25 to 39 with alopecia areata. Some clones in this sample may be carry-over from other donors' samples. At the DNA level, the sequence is TGCAGTGCTAGACGGCCAGGGGATGGCACAGATACGCAGTATTTT. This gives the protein CSARRPGDGTDTQYF.